The clone carrying this TCR beta chain showed up just once. Its antigen is not known. This entry belongs to a study of cytomegalovirus exposure and HLA in healthy donors. Amplification used 60 Vbeta primers and 13 Jbeta primers. Data came from immunoSEQ multiplex PCR; TCRdb stores just in-frame clones and leaves some out. This sample has around 110,000 clones, with 79% found just once. Findings of the study overall: Researchers reported in a later analysis that common viral pathogens appeared linked to several top clusters.

This CDR3 has 14 amino acids. Germline V gene sequence: CDR1 SGHNT, CDR2 YYREEE (reference sequence). The chain joins TRBV5-4 to TRBJ2-5, with 7 bases that match TRBD1. The assigned J gene may be wrong: the sequence end matches TRBJ2-7 better. The clonotype was recovered from a man aged 30-40 years in good health and CMV-seropositive. Sequencing was performed on PBMCs. CDR3 loop: CASSVRDSGYEQYF. The DNA for the CDR3 is TGTGCCAGCAGCGTCCGGGACAGCGGCTACGAGCAGTACTTC.